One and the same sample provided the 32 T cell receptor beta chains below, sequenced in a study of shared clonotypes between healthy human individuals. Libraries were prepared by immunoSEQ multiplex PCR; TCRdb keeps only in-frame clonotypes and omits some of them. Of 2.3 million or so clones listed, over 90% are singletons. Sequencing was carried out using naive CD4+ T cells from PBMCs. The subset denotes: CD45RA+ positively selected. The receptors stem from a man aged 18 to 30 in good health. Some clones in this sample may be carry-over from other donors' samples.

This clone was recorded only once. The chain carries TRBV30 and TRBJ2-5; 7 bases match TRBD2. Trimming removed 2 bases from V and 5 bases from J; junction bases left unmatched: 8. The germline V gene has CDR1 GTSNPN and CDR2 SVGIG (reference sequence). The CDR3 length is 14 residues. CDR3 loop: CAWSLFVGGETQYF. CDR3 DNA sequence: TGTGCCTGGAGTCTATTCGTCGGGGGGGAGACCCAGTACTTC.

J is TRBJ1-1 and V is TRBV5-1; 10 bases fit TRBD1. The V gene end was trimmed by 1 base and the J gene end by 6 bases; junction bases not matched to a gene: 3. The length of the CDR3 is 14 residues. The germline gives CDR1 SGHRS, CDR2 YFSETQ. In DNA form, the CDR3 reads TGCGCCAGCAGCTTGATAGGGACAGGGGCTGAAGCTTTCTTT. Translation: CASSLIGTGAEAFF.

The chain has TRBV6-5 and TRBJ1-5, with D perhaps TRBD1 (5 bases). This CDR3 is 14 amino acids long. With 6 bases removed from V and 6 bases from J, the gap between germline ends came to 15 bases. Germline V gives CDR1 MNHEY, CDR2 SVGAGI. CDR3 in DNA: TGTGCCAGCAGGCCGGGGGTAGGAGGTCAGCCCCAGCATTTT. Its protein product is CASRPGVGGQPQHF.

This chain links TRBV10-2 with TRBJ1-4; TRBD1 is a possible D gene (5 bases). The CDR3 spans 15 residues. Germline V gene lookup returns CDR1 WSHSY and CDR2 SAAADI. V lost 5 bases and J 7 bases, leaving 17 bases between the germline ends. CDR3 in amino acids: CASSLAAGGGEKLFF. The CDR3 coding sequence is TGCGCCAGCAGTTTGGCCGCGGGGGGAGGTGAAAAACTGTTTTTT.

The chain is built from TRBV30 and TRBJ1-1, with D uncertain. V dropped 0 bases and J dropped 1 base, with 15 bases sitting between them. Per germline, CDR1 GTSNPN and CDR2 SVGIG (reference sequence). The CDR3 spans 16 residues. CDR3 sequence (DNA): TGTGCCTGGAGTGTAGTTCCCGGCAGGACGAACACTGAAGCTTTCTTT. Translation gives CAWSVVPGRTNTEAFF.

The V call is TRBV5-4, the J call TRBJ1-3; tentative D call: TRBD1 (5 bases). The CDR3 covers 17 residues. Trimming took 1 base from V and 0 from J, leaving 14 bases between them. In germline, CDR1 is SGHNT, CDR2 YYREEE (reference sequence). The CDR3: CASSLQGGGISGNTIYF. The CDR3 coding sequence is TGTGCCAGCAGCTTGCAAGGTGGGGGAATCTCTGGAAACACCATATATTTT.

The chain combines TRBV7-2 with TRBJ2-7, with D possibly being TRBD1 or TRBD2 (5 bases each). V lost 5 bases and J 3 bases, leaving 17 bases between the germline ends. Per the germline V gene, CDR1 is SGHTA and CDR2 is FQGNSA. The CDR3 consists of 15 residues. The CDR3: CASSRDRTGLYEQYF. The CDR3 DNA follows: TGTGCCAGCAGCCGGGACCGCACGGGTCTCTACGAGCAGTACTTC.

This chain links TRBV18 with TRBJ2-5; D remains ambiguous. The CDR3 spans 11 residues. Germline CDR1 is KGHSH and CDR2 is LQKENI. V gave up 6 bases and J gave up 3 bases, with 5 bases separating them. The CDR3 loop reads CASSSEETQYF. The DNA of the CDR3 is TGTGCCAGCTCCTCAGAAGAGACCCAGTACTTC. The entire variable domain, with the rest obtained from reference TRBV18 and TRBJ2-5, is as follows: NAGVMQNPRHLVRRRGQEARLRCSPMKGHSHVYWYRQLPEEGLKFMVYLQKENIIDESGMPKERFSAEFPKEGPSILRIQQVVRGDSAAYFCASSSEETQYFGPGTRLLVL.

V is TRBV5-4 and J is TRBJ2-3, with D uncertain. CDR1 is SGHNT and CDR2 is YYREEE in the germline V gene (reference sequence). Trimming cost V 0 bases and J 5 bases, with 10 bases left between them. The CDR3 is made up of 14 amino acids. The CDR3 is CASSLGPPLDTQYF. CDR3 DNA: TGTGCCAGCAGCTTGGGTCCCCCCCTAGATACGCAGTATTTT.

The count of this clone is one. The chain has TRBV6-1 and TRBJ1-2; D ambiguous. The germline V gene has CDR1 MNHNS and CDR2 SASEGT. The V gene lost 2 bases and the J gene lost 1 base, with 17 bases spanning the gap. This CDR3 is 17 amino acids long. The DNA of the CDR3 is TGTGCCAGCAGTGAAACACCCCCCGGACTGCTTAACTATGGCTACACCTTC. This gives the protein CASSETPPGLLNYGYTF.

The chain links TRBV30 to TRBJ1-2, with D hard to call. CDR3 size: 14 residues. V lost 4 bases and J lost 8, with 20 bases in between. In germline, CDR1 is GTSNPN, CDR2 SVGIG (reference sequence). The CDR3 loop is CAWTGSGLIGGYTF. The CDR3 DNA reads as TGTGCCTGGACGGGATCAGGCCTAATTGGGGGCTACACCTTC. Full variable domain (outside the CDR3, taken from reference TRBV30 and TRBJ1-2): SQTIHQWPATLVQPVGSPLSLECTVEGTSNPNLYWYRQAAGRGLQLLFYSVGIGQISSEVPQNLSASRPQDRQFILSSKKLLLSDSGFYLCAWTGSGLIGGYTFGSGTRLTVV.

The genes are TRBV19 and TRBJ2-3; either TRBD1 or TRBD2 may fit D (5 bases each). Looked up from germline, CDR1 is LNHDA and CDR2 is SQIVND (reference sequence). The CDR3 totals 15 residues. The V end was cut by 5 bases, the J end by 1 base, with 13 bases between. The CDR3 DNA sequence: TGTGCCAGTAGTGACAGCTTGGGGGGCACAGATACGCAGTATTTT. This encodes CASSDSLGGTDTQYF.

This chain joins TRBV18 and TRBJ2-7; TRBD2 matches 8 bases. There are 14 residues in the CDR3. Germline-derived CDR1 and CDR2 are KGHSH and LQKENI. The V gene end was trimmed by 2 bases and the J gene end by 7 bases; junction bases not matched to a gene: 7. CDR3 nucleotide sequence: TGTGCCAGCTCACCAGAACTAGCGGTAGGGGAGCAGTACTTC. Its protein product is CASSPELAVGEQYF.

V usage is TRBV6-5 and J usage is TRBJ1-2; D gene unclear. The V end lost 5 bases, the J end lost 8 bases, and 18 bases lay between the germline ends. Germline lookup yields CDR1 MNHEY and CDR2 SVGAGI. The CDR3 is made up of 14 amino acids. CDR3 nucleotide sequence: TGTGCCAGCAGTCTCGGGCCCGCCATCAAGGGCTACACCTTC. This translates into CASSLGPAIKGYTF.

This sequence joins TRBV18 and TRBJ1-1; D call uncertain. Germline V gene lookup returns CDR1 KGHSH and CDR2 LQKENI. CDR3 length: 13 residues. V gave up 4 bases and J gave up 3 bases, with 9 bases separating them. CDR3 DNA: TGTGCCAGCTCACTAAATGGGGACACTGAAGCTTTCTTT. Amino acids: CASSLNGDTEAFF.

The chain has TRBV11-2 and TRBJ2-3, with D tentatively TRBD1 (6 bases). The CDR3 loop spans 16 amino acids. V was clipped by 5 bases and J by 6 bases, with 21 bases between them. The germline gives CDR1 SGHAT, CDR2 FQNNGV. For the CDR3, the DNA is TGTGCCAGCAGCCTCCGGGACAAGGACCCGTGGGATACGCAGTATTTT. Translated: CASSLRDKDPWDTQYF.

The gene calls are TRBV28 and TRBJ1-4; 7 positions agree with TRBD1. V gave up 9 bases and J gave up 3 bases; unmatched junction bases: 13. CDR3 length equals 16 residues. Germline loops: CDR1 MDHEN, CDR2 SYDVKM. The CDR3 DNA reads TGTGCCAGTTTCCTGGGAGGGGGCATAGCTAATGAAAAACTGTTTTTT. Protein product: CASFLGGGIANEKLFF.

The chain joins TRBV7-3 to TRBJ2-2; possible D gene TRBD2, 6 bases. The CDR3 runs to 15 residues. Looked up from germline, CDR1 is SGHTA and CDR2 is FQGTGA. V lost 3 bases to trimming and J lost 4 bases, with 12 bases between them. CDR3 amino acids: CASSFNGRVTGELFF. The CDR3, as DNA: TGTGCCAGCAGCTTTAACGGGAGAGTCACCGGGGAGCTGTTTTTT. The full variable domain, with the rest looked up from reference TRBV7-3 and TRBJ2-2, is GAGVSQTPSNKVTEKGKYVELRCDPISGHTALYWYRQSLGQGPEFLIYFQGTGAADDSGLPNDRFFAVRPEGSVSTLKIQRTERGDSAVYLCASSFNGRVTGELFFGEGSRLTVL.

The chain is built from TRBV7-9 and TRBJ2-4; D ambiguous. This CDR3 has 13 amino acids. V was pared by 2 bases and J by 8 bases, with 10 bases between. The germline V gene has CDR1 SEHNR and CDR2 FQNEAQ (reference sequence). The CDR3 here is CASSLSGRDIQYF. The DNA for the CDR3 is TGTGCCAGCAGCTTATCAGGTCGGGACATTCAGTACTTC.

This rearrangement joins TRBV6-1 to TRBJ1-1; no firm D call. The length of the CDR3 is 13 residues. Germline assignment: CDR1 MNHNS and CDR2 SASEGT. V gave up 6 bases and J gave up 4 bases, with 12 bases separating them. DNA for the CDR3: TGTGCCAGCAGCGCACACGGAGGCACTGAAGCTTTCTTT. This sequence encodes CASSAHGGTEAFF.

In DNA form, the CDR3 reads TGTGCCAGCAGCCAGGGACCTTACAGTACCAATCAGCCCCAGCATTTT. Protein: CASSQGPYSTNQPQHF. This chain connects TRBV4-2 to TRBJ1-5; possibly TRBD1 for D (5 bases). Germline values: CDR1 LGHNA, CDR2 YNFKEQ. Between the trimmed V and J ends, which lost 3 bases and 3 bases, there was a span of 15 bases. This CDR3 region has 16 residues.

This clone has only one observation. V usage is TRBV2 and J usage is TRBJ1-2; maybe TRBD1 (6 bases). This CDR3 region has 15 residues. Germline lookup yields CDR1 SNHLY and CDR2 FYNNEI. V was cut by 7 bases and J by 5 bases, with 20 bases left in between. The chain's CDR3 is CASTREGGEGYGYTF. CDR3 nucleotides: TGTGCCAGCACCCGGGAGGGGGGAGAGGGGTATGGCTACACCTTC.

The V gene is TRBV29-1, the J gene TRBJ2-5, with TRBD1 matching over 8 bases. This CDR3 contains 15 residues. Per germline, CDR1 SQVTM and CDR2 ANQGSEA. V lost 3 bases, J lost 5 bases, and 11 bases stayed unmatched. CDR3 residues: CSVDRARGPGETQYF. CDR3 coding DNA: TGCAGCGTTGATCGGGCCAGGGGGCCCGGGGAGACCCAGTACTTC.

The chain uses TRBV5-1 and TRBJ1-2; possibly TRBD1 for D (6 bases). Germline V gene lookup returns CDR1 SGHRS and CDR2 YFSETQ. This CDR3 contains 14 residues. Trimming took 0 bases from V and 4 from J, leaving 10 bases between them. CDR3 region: CASSLGGGFYGYTF. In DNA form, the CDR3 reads TGCGCCAGCAGCTTGGGTGGGGGCTTCTATGGCTACACCTTC.

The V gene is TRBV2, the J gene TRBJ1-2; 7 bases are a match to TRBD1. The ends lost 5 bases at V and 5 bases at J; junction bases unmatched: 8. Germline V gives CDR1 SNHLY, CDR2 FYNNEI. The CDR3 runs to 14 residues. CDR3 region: CASSSSTGTYGYTF. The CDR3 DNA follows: TGTGCCAGCAGTTCATCGACAGGGACTTATGGCTACACCTTC.

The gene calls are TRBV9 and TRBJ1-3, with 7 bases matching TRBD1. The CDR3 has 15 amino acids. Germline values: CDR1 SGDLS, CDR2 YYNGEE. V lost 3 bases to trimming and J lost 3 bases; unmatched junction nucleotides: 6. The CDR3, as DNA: TGTGCCAGCAGCGGACAGGGTCAGCGTGGAAACACCATATATTTT. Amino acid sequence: CASSGQGQRGNTIYF.

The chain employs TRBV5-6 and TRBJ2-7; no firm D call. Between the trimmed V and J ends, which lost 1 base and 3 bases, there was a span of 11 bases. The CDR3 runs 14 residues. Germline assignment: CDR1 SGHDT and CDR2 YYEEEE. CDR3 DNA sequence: TGTGCCAGCAGCTTGAAATCCCCATACTACGAGCAGTACTTC. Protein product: CASSLKSPYYEQYF.

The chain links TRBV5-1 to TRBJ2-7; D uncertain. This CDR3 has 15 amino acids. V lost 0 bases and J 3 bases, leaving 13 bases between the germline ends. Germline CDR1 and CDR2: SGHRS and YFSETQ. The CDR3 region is CASSLVGLLIYEQYF. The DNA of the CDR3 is TGCGCCAGCAGCTTGGTCGGCCTGCTGATCTACGAGCAGTACTTC.

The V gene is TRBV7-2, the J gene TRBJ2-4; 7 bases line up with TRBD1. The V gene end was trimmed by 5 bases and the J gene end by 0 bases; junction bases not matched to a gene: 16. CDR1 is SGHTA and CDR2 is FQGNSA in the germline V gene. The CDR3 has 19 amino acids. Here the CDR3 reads CASSPIPTGTQLAKNIQYF. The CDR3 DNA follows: TGTGCCAGCAGCCCGATCCCGACAGGGACCCAATTAGCCAAAAACATTCAGTACTTC.

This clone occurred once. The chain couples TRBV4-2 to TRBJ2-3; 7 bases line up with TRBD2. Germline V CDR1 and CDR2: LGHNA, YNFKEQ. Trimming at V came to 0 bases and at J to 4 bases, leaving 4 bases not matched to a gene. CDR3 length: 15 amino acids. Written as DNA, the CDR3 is TGTGCCAGCAGCCAAGAGGCTAGCGGCTCAGATACGCAGTATTTT. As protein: CASSQEASGSDTQYF.

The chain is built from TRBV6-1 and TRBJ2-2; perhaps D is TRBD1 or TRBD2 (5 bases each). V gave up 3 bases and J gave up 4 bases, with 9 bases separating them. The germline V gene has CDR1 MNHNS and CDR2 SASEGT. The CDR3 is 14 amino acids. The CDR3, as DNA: TGTGCCAGCAGTGAGGGACCGACCACCGGGGAGCTGTTTTTT. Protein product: CASSEGPTTGELFF.

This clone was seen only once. The CDR3 region has the DNA TGTGCCAGCAGCTTAGAGAGGGTATGGCAGTTCTTC. This codes for CASSLERVWQFF. This chain joins TRBV11-2 and TRBJ2-1; D might be TRBD2 (5 bases). The length of the CDR3 is 12 residues. The germline V gene encodes CDR1 SGHAT and CDR2 FQNNGV. Trimming removed 0 bases at V and 12 bases at J, with 9 bases between.